This T cell receptor beta chain was profiled in a study of cytomegalovirus exposure and HLA in healthy donors. Notes on the study in general: The tendency of first-cohort TCR clusters to co-occur in the approximately 120 validation repertoires was identified by a subsequent analysis.

Germline V gives CDR1 MNHEY, CDR2 SVGAGI. This CDR3 has 15 residues. The V end lost 5 bases, the J end lost 1 base, and 14 bases lay between the germline ends. This clone has a single count. What it binds is unknown. Assay: immunoSEQ multiplex PCR; the TCRdb copy retains only in-frame clones and omits some. The profile covers 90,000 to 150,000 clones, with 86% appearing a single time and 4.9% taken by the ten largest. This TCR derives from a man aged 18 to 29 in good health and CMV-seronegative. The gene calls are TRBV6-5 and TRBJ1-1; no reliable D call. The sequenced material came from PBMCs. The CDR3 reads CASSPLPVPNTEAFF. CDR3 nucleotides: TGTGCCAGCAGTCCCCTACCGGTCCCGAACACTGAAGCTTTCTTT.